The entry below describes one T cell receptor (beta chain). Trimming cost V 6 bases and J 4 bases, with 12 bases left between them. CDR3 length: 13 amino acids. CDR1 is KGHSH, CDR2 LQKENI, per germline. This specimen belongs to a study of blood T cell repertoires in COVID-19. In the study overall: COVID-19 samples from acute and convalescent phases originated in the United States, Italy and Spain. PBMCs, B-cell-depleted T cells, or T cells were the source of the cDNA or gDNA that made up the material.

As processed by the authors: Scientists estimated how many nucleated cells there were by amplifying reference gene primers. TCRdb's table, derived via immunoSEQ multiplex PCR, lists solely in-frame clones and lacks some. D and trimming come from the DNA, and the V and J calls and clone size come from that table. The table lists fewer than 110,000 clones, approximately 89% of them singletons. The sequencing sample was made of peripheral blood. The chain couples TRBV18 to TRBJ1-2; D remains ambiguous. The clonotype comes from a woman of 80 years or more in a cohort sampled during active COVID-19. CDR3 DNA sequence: TGTGCCAGCTCGCGGGAGACTCTCTATGGCTACACCTTC. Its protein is CASSRETLYGYTF.